This record covers a single T cell receptor (beta chain). Its target is not known. The sample originates from a study of cytomegalovirus exposure and HLA in healthy donors. General study points: In vitro, a few CMV-associated chains proved specific for CMV antigens. Overall, approximately 150 TCR beta chains were annotated as cytomegalovirus-associated.

It was healthy bone marrow donors who served as donors. At sampling all donors were nominally healthy, likely with unrecorded immune exposures. Germline lookup yields CDR1 SGHTA and CDR2 FQGTGA. The CDR3 sequence is 16 residues long. Trimming cost V 5 bases and J 3 bases, with 16 bases left between them. PCR employed 60 Vbeta and 13 Jbeta primers. Libraries were prepared by immunoSEQ multiplex PCR; TCRdb keeps only in-frame clonotypes and omits some of them. In the table there are 150,000 or so clones, 70% to 90% of which are singletons. This chain links TRBV7-3 with TRBJ2-2, with D maybe TRBD2 (6 bases). The sequenced sample was PBMCs. The TCR comes from a man younger than 35 in good health and CMV-seropositive. The CDR3 is CASSNIGTVDTGELFF. The CDR3 DNA is TGTGCCAGCAGCAACATCGGGACTGTGGACACCGGGGAGCTGTTTTTT.